This record concerns one TCR beta chain sequence. Its antigen is undetermined. This specimen belongs to a study of glioma-infiltrating T cells. CDR1 is SQVTM and CDR2 is ANQGSEA in the germline V gene. CDR3 length: 14 amino acids. Trimming took 7 bases from V and 0 from J; bases not matched to a gene: 8. Study-wide findings and caveats: CDR3 overlap between tissue and blood was very small. Above-expected tissue-blood divergence occurred in all gliomas, most in low-grade ones.

The iRepertoire nested amplicon-rescue multiplex PCR amplified TCR alpha and beta CDR3s from RNA. One-step reverse transcription and amplification started from approximately 100-400 ng of tissue mRNA or PBMC total RNA. Each CDR3 protein is one row after TCRdb ran MiXCR on the multiplex PCR reads. The data hold about 99,000 distinct CDR3 sequences, with roughly 30% observed a single time. The chain has TRBV29-1 and TRBJ1-1; 7 positions agree with TRBD1. The sample was glioma tissue, nonneoplastic brain tissue, or PBMCs (not recorded which). This TCR came from a human donor with low-grade glioma or glioblastoma, undergoing nonglioma brain surgery, or in good health (not recorded which). This CDR3 reads CSGGQTLLNTEAFF. The CDR3 nucleotides are TGCAGCGGGGGACAGACCTTATTGAACACTGAAGCTTTCTTT.